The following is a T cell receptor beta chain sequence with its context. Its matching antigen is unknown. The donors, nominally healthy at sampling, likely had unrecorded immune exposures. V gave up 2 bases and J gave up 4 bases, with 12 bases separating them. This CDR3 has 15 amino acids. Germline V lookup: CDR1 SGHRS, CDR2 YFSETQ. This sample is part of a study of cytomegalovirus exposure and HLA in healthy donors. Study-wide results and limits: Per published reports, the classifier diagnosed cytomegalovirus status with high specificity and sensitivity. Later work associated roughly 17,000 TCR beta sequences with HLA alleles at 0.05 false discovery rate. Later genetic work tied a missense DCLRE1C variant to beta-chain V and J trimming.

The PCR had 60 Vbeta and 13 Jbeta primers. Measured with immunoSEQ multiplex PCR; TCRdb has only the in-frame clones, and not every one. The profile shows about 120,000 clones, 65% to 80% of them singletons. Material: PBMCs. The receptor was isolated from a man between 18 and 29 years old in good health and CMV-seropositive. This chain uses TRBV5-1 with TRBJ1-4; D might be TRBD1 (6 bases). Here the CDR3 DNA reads TGCGCCAGCAGCTTCACAGGGTTGAGTAATGAAAAACTGTTTTTT. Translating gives CASSFTGLSNEKLFF.